The following is a T cell receptor beta chain sequence with its context. The antigen it recognizes is unknown. There are no base qualities to consult, and no much larger clone falls within one base. To identify antigen-specific CD4+ T cell clonotypes by their expansion, the ViraFEST assay first stimulated PBMC with viral peptide pools and then applied TCR sequencing. After less than eleven days of culture, CD4+ T cells were isolated with the EasySep CD4+ T cell isolation kit. PCR-confirmed SARS-CoV-2 infection had occurred in convalescent patients between March and December 2020, before the Alpha, Beta and Delta variants emerged in the United States. Each well held over 1.5 million PBMC cultured in IMDM containing approximately 5.2% human AB serum, 10 IU/ml IL-2 and gentamicin, along with 8 to 10 ug/ml peptides. Half of the culture medium was replaced with fresh IL-2-containing medium on days 3 and 7. Unless noted otherwise, every peptide stimulation condition was grown in triplicate wells. PBMC were separated from whole blood using Ficoll-Paque Plus gradient centrifugation and were then either cryopreserved at -140C or used fresh. Overlapping peptide pools spanned the spike proteins of SARS-CoV-2 and the common cold coronaviruses HCoV-NL63, HCoV-OC43 and HCoV-229E. The QIAamp micro DNA kit was used to extract genomic DNA from the cultured CD4+ T cells.

Libraries were constructed by the immunoSEQ multiplex PCR assay. DNA from the cultured, isolated CD4+ T cells was subjected to TCR beta CDR3 sequencing. In the authors' own workflow: Non-productive TCR sequences were discarded, and reads were trimmed to the CDR3 region, with only CDR3s of 7 or more amino acids retained. The MANAFEST web app was used to pick out antigen-specific clonotypes by comparing their expansion in peptide wells with that in reference cultures. Positive clones required FDR<0.05 expansion versus reference and all other wells, odds ratio above 5, and frequency above 0.1% in two replicate wells. A clonotype was called cross-reactive if it was significantly expanded both in SARS-CoV-2 spike wells and in at least one common cold coronavirus spike condition. CDR3 similarity was assessed by Levenshtein distance using the stringdist R package, and unrooted trees were constructed with ape in R 3.6.1. Drawn from immuneACCESS, this table holds only the in-frame rearrangements with V and J called that TCRdb kept. Clones are partly lost; checked studies trace under half to an unresolved V gene and leave the rest unexplained. D and trimming were read from the DNA, whereas the V and J calls and clone size are those reported in that table. The sample table records 35,000 to 45,000 clones; around two thirds of these occur just once. 15% to 20% of the sample goes to the ten largest clones.

The sample comes from a study of vaccination effects on CD4 cells after COVID-19 (dated by TCRdb to between 2022 and 2023). Background for the entire study: Each participant got two doses of an mRNA SARS-CoV-2 vaccine, either BNT162b2 or mRNA-1273. Altogether, around eleven COVID-19 convalescent patients and 4 SARS-CoV-2-naive healthy vaccine recipients made up the full study. SARS-CoV-2 spike-specific CD4+ TCR repertoires from before and after mRNA vaccination were compared in COVID-19 convalescent patients and in infection-naive vaccine recipients. Pre-vaccine samples from two convalescent patients were drawn 16 days and one week before the first dose, 142 and 148 days after COVID-19 diagnosis. Cultures from other donors in the study were sequenced with the Oncomine TCR Beta short-read assay on an Illumina iSeq 100. General conclusions and limits of the study: Marked clonal contraction was observed in both infection-induced and vaccine-induced clones at late post-vaccination timepoints, consistent with waning T cell responses. Only a small number of convalescent patients were included, and no early post-infection timepoints were available, which limited the study. In convalescent patients, the post-vaccine spike-reactive repertoire was composed mainly of new vaccine-induced clones that were largely distinct from infection-induced clones.

The CDR3 has 16 amino acids, counting the end cysteine and phenylalanine. The CDR3 DNA has 48 bases and is translated from base 1. Looking up the germline V gene (reference sequence) yields CDR1 LNHNV and CDR2 YYDKDF. At the junction V is shortened by 1 base and J by 7 bases, with 16 bases in between. The chain was built from TRBV15 and TRBJ1-4; TRBD1 might be the D gene, on 5 matching bases. The source material was CD4+ T cells from PBMCs cultured with HCoV-NL63 spike peptides, sampled before COVID-19 vaccination. Sample cell subset or site, as interpreted from the label and publication: HCoV-NL63 spike overlapping peptide pool stimulation. The source is a human donor who had a prior SARS-CoV-2 infection. The CDR3 reads CATSRAPTVDREKLFF. The DNA sequence is as follows: TGTGCCACCAGCAGAGCGCCGACAGTCGACCGTGAAAAACTGTTTTTT.